Listed here are 32 T cell receptor beta chains from one sample, sequenced in a study of blood T cell repertoires in COVID-19. TCRdb's copy holds only in-frame clones and misses some; the assay was immunoSEQ multiplex PCR. The sample carries some 19,000 clones, over 65% recorded once. Specimen: peripheral blood. The receptors originated from a human donor in a cohort sampled during active COVID-19.

The chain uses TRBV11-2 and TRBJ2-7, with 8 bases that match TRBD1. CDR1 is SGHAT and CDR2 is FQNNGV in the germline V gene. V trimming: 9 bases; J trimming: 0 bases; junction bases outside the gene matches: 4. This CDR3 spans 13 amino acids. The CDR3 loop is CASGQGVSYEQYF. In DNA, the CDR3 is TGTGCCAGTGGACAGGGTGTCTCCTACGAGCAGTACTTC. Drawing the rest from reference TRBV11-2 and TRBJ2-7, the complete variable domain is EAGVAQSPRYKIIEKRQSVAFWCNPISGHATLYWYQQILGQGPKLLIQFQNNGVVDDSQLPKDRFSAERLKGVDSTLKIQPAKLEDSAVYLCASGQGVSYEQYFGPGTRLTVT.

This clone is a singleton in its sample. V and J are TRBV6-5 and TRBJ2-4; TRBD2 is a possible D gene (6 bases). V lost 10 bases, J lost 1 base, and 17 bases lay in between. The CDR3 extends over 15 amino acids. Per the germline V gene, CDR1 is MNHEY and CDR2 is SVGAGI. The CDR3 spells CATLTRGAAKNIQYF. In DNA form, the CDR3 reads TGTGCCACCCTGACTCGCGGGGCTGCCAAAAACATTCAGTACTTC.

This sequence joins TRBV19 and TRBJ1-5; possible D gene TRBD1, 5 bases. Per germline, CDR1 LNHDA and CDR2 SQIVND (reference sequence). This CDR3 has 17 residues. Trimming stripped 7 bases from V and 0 bases from J, with 19 bases between. The CDR3 DNA follows: TGTGCCAGTACCCCCACTTGGGGGGGGATTAGCAATCAGCCCCAGCATTTT. Its translation is CASTPTWGGISNQPQHF.

The chain recombines TRBV14 with TRBJ2-7; no reliable D call. V was cut by 3 bases and J by 5 bases, with 5 bases left in between. This CDR3 comprises 11 residues. CDR1 is SGHDN, CDR2 FVKESK, per germline. The CDR3 loop reads CASSHANEQYF. CDR3 sequence (DNA): TGTGCCAGCAGCCATGCTAACGAGCAGTACTTC.

This clone was counted between two and nine times. V usage is TRBV13 and J usage is TRBJ2-7; D is possibly TRBD2 (5 bases). Trimming took 2 bases from V and 4 from J, leaving 6 bases between them. The CDR3 is made up of 12 amino acids. Germline V gives CDR1 PRHDT, CDR2 FYEKMQ (reference sequence). The CDR3 DNA follows: TGTGCCAGCAGCTTAAGCGGTTACGAGCAGTACTTC. This encodes CASSLSGYEQYF.

The chain has TRBV27 and TRBJ2-7; 13 nucleotides line up with TRBD2. Trimming took 6 bases from V and 7 from J; bases not matched to a gene: 15. Germline V lookup: CDR1 MNHEY, CDR2 SMNVEV (reference sequence). The CDR3 runs to 17 residues. The CDR3 DNA reads TGTGCCAGCAGCCCTAGTCACGGACTAGCGGGAGTGGAAGAGCAGTACTTC. This sequence encodes CASSPSHGLAGVEEQYF.

The rearrangement uses TRBV2 and TRBJ2-1; D is possibly TRBD1 (12 bases). Germline CDR1 reads SNHLY; CDR2 reads FYNNEI. With 2 bases removed from V and 8 bases from J, the gap between germline ends came to 43 bases. The CDR3 spans 24 residues. The CDR3 DNA reads as TGTGCCAGCAGTGAAAAAGCCCGGGACAGGGGGCCGGGGACTAGCGGACGACCTGGGGATGAGCAGTTCTTC. It specifies CASSEKARDRGPGTSGRPGDEQFF.

V and J are TRBV5-1 and TRBJ2-3, with 7 bases aligning to TRBD2. The trim removed 1 base at V and 1 base at J, leaving 0 bases unmatched. CDR1 and CDR2 from the germline V gene are SGHRS and YFSETQ. CDR3 length: 14 residues. The CDR3, as DNA: TGCGCCAGCAGCTTGACTAGCGGCACAGATACGCAGTATTTT. It codes for CASSLTSGTDTQYF.

This chain connects TRBV18 to TRBJ1-1, with unresolved D. The CDR3 is 16 residues long. Germline V lookup: CDR1 KGHSH, CDR2 LQKENI. V was shortened by 4 bases and J by 1 base, with 16 bases between the two germline ends. The CDR3 DNA follows: TGTGCCAGCTCACTCACTAACCCTACATCGAACACTGAAGCTTTCTTT. Protein sequence: CASSLTNPTSNTEAFF.

In this sample, this clone turned up a few times. The chain is built from TRBV19 and TRBJ2-1; D unclear. The germline CDR1 and CDR2 sequences are LNHDA and SQIVND (reference sequence). The CDR3 has 11 amino acids. V gave up 3 bases and J gave up 9 bases, with 6 bases separating them. For the CDR3, the DNA is TGTGCCAGTAGTATGAGGCGTGAGCAGTTCTTC. It yields the protein CASSMRREQFF.

The chain uses TRBV7-2 and TRBJ2-2; TRBD2 matches 7 bases. V lost 3 bases and J lost 8; bases outside the gene matches: 9. Germline V lookup: CDR1 SGHTA, CDR2 FQGNSA. This CDR3 is built from 15 residues. CDR3 loop: CASSLSGGLPGELFF. DNA of the CDR3: TGTGCCAGCAGCTTGTCGGGAGGTCTACCGGGGGAGCTGTTTTTT.

The V gene is TRBV28, the J gene TRBJ2-3, with D uncertain. Trimming stripped 3 bases from V and 5 bases from J, with 15 bases between. CDR3 size: 15 residues. Germline CDR1 and CDR2: MDHEN and SYDVKM. CDR3 amino acids: CASSLLGPLEDTQYF. In DNA form, the CDR3 reads TGTGCCAGCAGTTTGCTGGGCCCTTTGGAAGATACGCAGTATTTT. Combining the CDR3 with reference TRBV28 and TRBJ2-3 gives the whole variable domain DVKVTQSSRYLVKRTGEKVFLECVQDMDHENMFWYRQDPGLGLRLIYFSYDVKMKEKGDIPEGYSVSREKKERFSLILESASTNQTSMYLCASSLLGPLEDTQYFGPGTRLTVL.

The chain is built from TRBV9 and TRBJ2-1; possible D gene TRBD2, 6 bases. Trimming cost V 4 bases and J 0 bases, with 14 bases left between them. There are 16 residues in the CDR3. The germline V gene has CDR1 SGDLS and CDR2 YYNGEE. The CDR3 region is CASSPVSGSSYNEQFF. The CDR3, as DNA: TGTGCCAGCAGCCCTGTTTCCGGGAGCTCCTACAATGAGCAGTTCTTC.

The chain employs TRBV11-3 and TRBJ1-1, with 7 bases fitting TRBD1. Germline V gene lookup returns CDR1 SGHNT and CDR2 YENEEA. J gave up 1 base and V 5 bases, and 4 bases lay outside the gene matches. The CDR3 length is 14 residues. In nucleotides, the CDR3 is TGTGCCAGCAGCCGACAGGGCCCGAACACTGAAGCTTTCTTT. Translation: CASSRQGPNTEAFF.

The V call is TRBV10-3, the J call TRBJ2-2; 8 nucleotides line up with TRBD2. The V gene's germline CDR1 is ENHRY and CDR2 SYGVKD. With 8 bases clipped from V and 5 bases from J, the junction kept 10 bases outside the gene matches. The CDR3 contains 15 residues. The CDR3 DNA reads TGTGCCATCGGGACTAGGGGGGTTGGAACCGGGGAGCTGTTTTTT. The encoded protein is CAIGTRGVGTGELFF.

The chain combines TRBV9 with TRBJ2-7, with 8 bases lining up with TRBD1. The junction had 17 bases not matched to a gene; V was cut back by 6 bases and J by 3 bases. The CDR3 extends over 17 amino acids. Germline V CDR1 and CDR2: SGDLS, YYNGEE. In DNA, the CDR3 is TGTGCCAGCACCCCCTCCCCGGGACAGGTCCTAGTCTACGAGCAGTACTTC. It encodes CASTPSPGQVLVYEQYF.

This rearrangement joins TRBV7-6 to TRBJ2-7, with a weak D call TRBD2 (8 bases). Germline loops: CDR1 SGHVS, CDR2 FNYEAQ. The V end lost 2 bases, the J end lost 3 bases, and 14 bases lay between the germline ends. The CDR3 contains 15 residues. CDR3 loop: CASSLTGGGNYEQYF. CDR3 coding DNA: TGTGCCAGCAGCTTAACGGGAGGGGGCAACTACGAGCAGTACTTC.

V gene TRBV19 combines with J gene TRBJ1-1; 8 bases agree with TRBD1. The CDR3 is 16 residues long. V was clipped by 7 bases and J by 5 bases; unmatched bases: 15. Germline V CDR1 and CDR2: LNHDA, SQIVND (reference sequence). DNA of the CDR3: TGTGCCAGTACCATTACAGGGGGTGATAGTCGGACTGAAGCTTTCTTT. Translation gives CASTITGGDSRTEAFF.

The chain is built from TRBV6-5 and TRBJ2-1; TRBD2 matches at 7 bases. Trimming removed 4 bases from V and 2 bases from J; junction bases left unmatched: 2. The CDR3 is made up of 14 amino acids. CDR1 and CDR2 (germline): MNHEY, SVGAGI. The CDR3 spells CASSLSGTYNEQFF. CDR3 in DNA: TGTGCCAGCAGTTTGAGCGGGACCTACAATGAGCAGTTCTTC.

The chain carries TRBV6-2 or TRBV6-3 and TRBJ1-5; the D gene is possibly TRBD1 (6 bases). The V gene lost 6 bases and the J gene lost 6 bases, with 18 bases spanning the gap. CDR1 and CDR2 from the germline V gene are MNHEY and SVGEGT. The CDR3 spans 15 residues. This chain's CDR3 is CASSRHRDGIQPQHF. The CDR3 nucleotides are TGTGCCAGCAGCCGCCACAGGGACGGTATTCAGCCCCAGCATTTT.

The genes are TRBV11-2 and TRBJ1-1; D is undetermined. V dropped 3 bases and J dropped 1 base, with 12 bases sitting between them. CDR1 and CDR2 from the germline V gene are SGHAT and FQNNGV. The CDR3 has 15 amino acids. The CDR3 reads CASSFIWAGNTEAFF. The CDR3 DNA reads as TGTGCCAGCAGCTTTATCTGGGCAGGGAACACTGAAGCTTTCTTT.

The CDR3 protein is CATGGGGSHSYEQYF. Here the CDR3 DNA reads TGTGCCACCGGGGGGGGCGGGAGCCACTCCTACGAGCAGTACTTC. V and J are TRBV15 and TRBJ2-7; weak D call: TRBD2 (7 bases). Germline V gene lookup returns CDR1 LNHNV and CDR2 YYDKDF (reference sequence). V was pared by 8 bases and J by 0 bases, with 17 bases between. The CDR3 is made up of 15 amino acids.

For the CDR3, the DNA is TGTGCCAGCAGTTACCAGAGCAATCAGCCCCAGCATTTT. It specifies CASSYQSNQPQHF. The chain has TRBV6-6 and TRBJ1-5, with D hard to call. CDR1 and CDR2 from the germline V gene are MNHNY and SVGAGI (reference sequence). The CDR3 is 13 amino acids. V gave up 2 bases and J gave up 1 base, with 3 bases separating them.

V usage is TRBV7-9 and J usage is TRBJ2-7, with D unclear. V lost 5 bases and J 0 bases, leaving 20 bases between the germline ends. There are 17 residues in the CDR3. In germline, CDR1 is SEHNR, CDR2 FQNEAQ (reference sequence). The CDR3, as DNA: TGTGCCAGCAGCCCTTTAGGTGGGCAGCCCTTCTCCTACGAGCAGTACTTC. This encodes CASSPLGGQPFSYEQYF.

In regard to this clone: An end of the junction differs from the germline gene, which may be a read error. J is TRBJ2-3 and V is TRBV7-7, with 7 positions matching TRBD2. Germline CDR1 and CDR2: SSHAT and FNYEAQ (reference sequence). This CDR3 has 15 amino acids. The CDR3 region is CASSKGLMGTDTQYF. CDR3 nucleotides: TGTGCTAGCAGCAAGGGACTAATGGGAACAGATACGCAGTATTTT.

This chain joins TRBV6-5 and TRBJ1-3; TRBD1 aligns across 9 bases. The CDR3 is made up of 14 amino acids. J gave up 7 bases and V 5 bases, and 6 bases lay outside the gene matches. CDR1 and CDR2 (germline): MNHEY, SVGAGI. The chain's CDR3 is CASSKDRGVNTIYF. The DNA for the CDR3 is TGTGCCAGCAGTAAGGACAGGGGAGTCAACACCATATATTTT.

This sequence joins TRBV2 and TRBJ1-1; the match to TRBD1 covers 9 bases. The CDR3 consists of 14 residues. In germline, CDR1 is SNHLY, CDR2 FYNNEI. V was pared by 7 bases and J by 5 bases, with 8 bases of the junction left unmatched. CDR3 sequence: CASTLTGGVTEAFF. DNA of the CDR3: TGTGCCAGCACCCTGACAGGGGGTGTGACTGAAGCTTTCTTT.

This clone was observed a handful of times. The rearrangement links TRBV28 to TRBJ1-5, with TRBD1 matching 11 bases. Losses at the gene ends were 6 bases for V and 4 bases for J; bases not matched to a gene: 11. Germline CDR1 and CDR2: MDHEN and SYDVKM. This CDR3 contains 17 residues. CDR3: CASRKDRGPDSNQPQHF. In nucleotides, the CDR3 is TGTGCCAGCAGGAAGGACAGGGGGCCTGATAGTAATCAGCCCCAGCATTTT.

The chain links TRBV11-3 to TRBJ1-1; D is uncertain. Germline CDR1 is SGHNT and CDR2 is YENEEA. V was trimmed by 3 bases and J by 3 bases, leaving 8 bases between them. There are 13 residues in the CDR3. The CDR3 sequence is CASSFLSDTEAFF. CDR3 nucleotides: TGTGCCAGCAGCTTTCTCAGCGACACTGAAGCTTTCTTT.

V usage is TRBV28 and J usage is TRBJ2-7, with a weak D call TRBD1 (5 bases). Trimming took 1 base from V and 3 from J, leaving 13 bases between them. This CDR3 has 15 residues. Germline CDR1 and CDR2: MDHEN and SYDVKM. The CDR3 region has the DNA TGTGCCAGCAGTTTATTAACCAGGGATTTCTACGAGCAGTACTTC. This encodes CASSLLTRDFYEQYF.

The chain has TRBV6-5 and TRBJ2-7; unclear D gene. This CDR3 is built from 15 residues. CDR1 MNHEY and CDR2 SVGAGI come from the germline V gene. The V end was cut by 6 bases, the J end by 4 bases, with 19 bases between. For the CDR3, the DNA is TGTGCCAGCAGCGAGTCCTCGGGTTCATGGTACGAGCAGTACTTC. Its translation: CASSESSGSWYEQYF.

V usage is TRBV5-1 and J usage is TRBJ2-4; no clear D gene. Germline values: CDR1 SGHRS, CDR2 YFSETQ. The CDR3 spans 15 residues. V dropped 0 bases and J dropped 3 bases, with 10 bases sitting between them. The CDR3 loop is CASSLDVTGKNIQYF. DNA for the CDR3: TGCGCCAGCAGCTTGGACGTTACTGGCAAAAACATTCAGTACTTC.